This passage covers 14 T cell receptor beta chains from one sample sequenced in a study of blood T cell repertoires in COVID-19. Data came from immunoSEQ multiplex PCR; TCRdb stores just in-frame clones and leaves some out. The sample lists 97,000 or so clones, just under 85% occurring once. Material for sequencing was peripheral blood. All receptors come from a man aged 40-49 years with active or convalescent COVID-19.

The chain links TRBV5-1 to TRBJ1-1; perhaps TRBD1 as D (5 bases). With 4 bases removed from V and 4 bases from J, the gap between germline ends came to 20 bases. This CDR3 is built from 16 residues. Germline values: CDR1 SGHRS, CDR2 YFSETQ. The CDR3 loop is CASSPTGGGRVTEAFF. The CDR3 DNA reads as TGCGCCAGCAGCCCCACCGGCGGGGGTAGGGTCACTGAAGCTTTCTTT. Supplemented by reference TRBV5-1 and TRBJ1-1, the full variable domain reads KAGVTQTPRYLIKTRGQQVTLSCSPISGHRSVSWYQQTPGQGLQFLFEYFSETQRNKGNFPGRFSGRQFSNSRSEMNVSTLELGDSALYLCASSPTGGGRVTEAFFGQGTRLTVV.

The chain has TRBV21-1 and TRBJ2-2; the D segment call TRBD1 is taken from the table without a DNA check. TRBV21-1 is reported as a pseudogene. The CDR3 sequence is 16 residues long. In DNA form, the CDR3 reads TGTGCCAGCAGCAAAGTCGCAGTCATGAACACCGGGGAGCTGTTTTTT. This translates into CASSKVAVMNTGELFF.

The table lists this clone with a count of one. The chain carries TRBV6-5 and TRBJ1-1, with no clear D. V gave up 7 bases and J gave up 2 bases, with 5 bases separating them. CDR1 and CDR2 (germline): MNHEY, SVGAGI. The CDR3 length is 11 residues. Here the CDR3 reads CASKLNTEAFF. The CDR3 DNA reads TGTGCCAGCAAACTAAACACTGAAGCTTTCTTT.

There are a few counts of this clone. The genes are TRBV2 and TRBJ1-2; D possibly corresponds to TRBD1 (6 bases). Germline CDR1 reads SNHLY; CDR2 reads FYNNEI. V was trimmed by 8 bases and J by 4 bases, leaving 11 bases between them. The CDR3 contains 12 residues. The CDR3 reads CASLAGAYGYTF. CDR3 nucleotides: TGTGCCAGCCTTGCAGGGGCCTATGGCTACACCTTC. The full variable domain, rest sourced from reference TRBV2 and TRBJ1-2, is EPEVTQTPSHQVTQMGQEVILRCVPISNHLYFYWYRQILGQKVEFLVSFYNNEISEKSEIFDDQFSVERPDGSNFTLKIRSTKLEDSAMYFCASLAGAYGYTFGSGTRLTVV.

The chain joins TRBV18 to TRBJ1-4; no clear D. Deletions cut 8 bases from V and 5 bases from J, with 12 bases between. Germline V gene data show CDR1 as KGHSH and CDR2 as LQKENI. The CDR3 totals 13 residues. The CDR3 nucleotides are TGTGCCAGCCACCCCAGGCCAAATGAAAAACTGTTTTTT. Translating gives CASHPRPNEKLFF.

The V gene is TRBV5-4, the J gene TRBJ2-3; tentative D call: TRBD1 (5 bases). This CDR3 has 16 amino acids. The V end was cut by 1 base, the J end by 2 bases, with 14 bases between. The V gene's germline CDR1 is SGHNT and CDR2 YYREEE (reference sequence). Written as DNA, the CDR3 is TGTGCCAGCAGCTTGAACAGGTTCCTTGACACAGATACGCAGTATTTT. Translating gives CASSLNRFLDTDTQYF.

The genes are TRBV7-9 and TRBJ1-5; no definite D call. The length of the CDR3 is 13 residues. V dropped 3 bases and J dropped 2 bases, with 5 bases sitting between them. CDR1 SEHNR and CDR2 FQNEAQ come from the germline V gene (reference sequence). CDR3 nucleotide sequence: TGTGCCAGCAGCTTGCAGGGCAATCAGCCCCAGCATTTT. It is translated as CASSLQGNQPQHF.

The rearrangement uses TRBV5-1 and TRBJ1-1; D unclear. This CDR3 contains 13 residues. Per germline, CDR1 SGHRS and CDR2 YFSETQ. Trimming removed 5 bases at V and 1 base at J, with 9 bases between. CDR3 nucleotide sequence: TGCGCCAGCAGAAGAGATTCGAACACTGAAGCTTTCTTT. It translates to CASRRDSNTEAFF.

Comments on this clone: The conserved closing phenylalanine or tryptophan is absent in this CDR3, likely reflecting a read error. The limits of the CDR3 on the DNA are not certain, so only TCRdb's listed CDR3 is given. V is TRBV10-3 and J is TRBJ1-4; the table's D call, TRBD1, has no DNA check behind it. Germline V lookup: CDR1 ENHRY, CDR2 SYGVKD. The CDR3 region is 9 residues in length, termini included. The CDR3 loop is CAISESGRE.

Concerning this clone: The same CDR3 can be traced to other DNA sequences in this sample. This rearrangement joins TRBV30 to TRBJ1-2, with D maybe TRBD1 (5 bases). The CDR3 is 12 residues long. V was pared by 0 bases and J by 6 bases, with 8 bases between. Per germline, CDR1 GTSNPN and CDR2 SVGIG (reference sequence). CDR3 bases: TGTGCCTGGAGTGTACGGGGGGATGGCTACACCTTC. Protein: CAWSVRGDGYTF.

This rearrangement joins TRBV6-5 to TRBJ1-2; 9 nucleotides agree with TRBD1. Germline V gene lookup returns CDR1 MNHEY and CDR2 SVGAGI. Trimming at V came to 4 bases and at J to 5 bases, leaving 2 bases not matched to a gene. CDR3 length equals 13 residues. For the CDR3, the DNA is TGTGCCAGCAGTTTGACAGGGGGGTATGGCTACACCTTC. It specifies CASSLTGGYGYTF.

V gene TRBV5-4 combines with J gene TRBJ2-3, with 11 bases aligning to TRBD2. Germline trimming cut 0 bases from V and 2 bases from J; bases unmatched to any gene: 5. Germline V CDR1 and CDR2: SGHNT, YYREEE (reference sequence). The CDR3 is 17 residues long. The CDR3: CASSLVLAGGFTDTQYF. The CDR3 DNA follows: TGTGCCAGCAGCTTGGTTCTAGCGGGGGGCTTCACAGATACGCAGTATTTT. Looking up the rest from reference TRBV5-4 and TRBJ2-3 gives the full variable domain: ETGVTQSPTHLIKTRGQQVTLRCSSQSGHNTVSWYQQALGQGPQFIFQYYREEENGRGNFPPRFSGLQFPNYSSELNVNALELDDSALYLCASSLVLAGGFTDTQYFGPGTRLTVL.

The chain links TRBV12-3 or TRBV12-4 to TRBJ1-2; maybe TRBD1 (5 bases). The CDR3 spans 13 residues. The V end was cut by 2 bases, the J end by 8 bases, with 12 bases between. CDR3: CASSLIAGLGYTF. CDR3 coding DNA: TGTGCCAGCAGTTTAATCGCAGGGCTCGGCTACACCTTC.

The rearrangement links TRBV5-1 to TRBJ1-1, with D perhaps matching TRBD1 (5 bases). Germline CDR1 SGHRS, CDR2 YFSETQ. Trimming took 4 bases from V and 0 from J, leaving 13 bases between them. This CDR3 has 15 residues. This CDR3 is CASSPSAGLNTEAFF. In DNA, the CDR3 is TGCGCCAGCAGCCCCTCGGCAGGGCTGAACACTGAAGCTTTCTTT. Drawing the rest from reference TRBV5-1 and TRBJ1-1, the complete variable domain is KAGVTQTPRYLIKTRGQQVTLSCSPISGHRSVSWYQQTPGQGLQFLFEYFSETQRNKGNFPGRFSGRQFSNSRSEMNVSTLELGDSALYLCASSPSAGLNTEAFFGQGTRLTVV.